What follows are 5 T cell receptor beta chains derived from one specimen sequenced in a study of shared clonotypes between healthy human individuals. The protocol was immunoSEQ multiplex PCR, while the TCRdb copy is restricted to in-frame clones and leaves out a portion. The table has 2 million to 2.5 million clones, approximately 96% seen once. The sample was naive CD4+ T cells sorted from blood. Documented subset: CD45RA+ positively selected. These receptors all come from a man aged 18 to 29 in good health.

The chain has TRBV27 and TRBJ2-7; perhaps TRBD2 as D (5 bases). Germline-derived CDR1 and CDR2 are MNHEY and SMNVEV (reference sequence). Trimming took off 0 bases at V and 1 base at J, with 13 bases between the two ends. The CDR3 loop spans 16 amino acids. The CDR3: CASSLSPASRSYEQYF. For the CDR3, the DNA is TGTGCCAGCAGTTTATCTCCCGCTAGCAGATCCTACGAGCAGTACTTC.

The chain employs TRBV6-5 and TRBJ2-3; 9 bases fit TRBD1. CDR3 size: 16 residues. Germline V CDR1 and CDR2: MNHEY, SVGAGI. The trim removed 2 bases at V and 3 bases at J, leaving 6 bases unmatched. The CDR3 loop reads CASSYDRGSMTDTQYF. The CDR3 bases are TGTGCCAGCAGTTACGACAGGGGGAGTATGACAGATACGCAGTATTTT.

The V call is TRBV9, the J call TRBJ1-4, with TRBD1 identical over 9 bases. CDR3 length: 15 amino acids. V lost 0 bases to trimming and J lost 8 bases; unmatched junction nucleotides: 5. The germline V gene encodes CDR1 SGDLS and CDR2 YYNGEE. In nucleotides, the CDR3 is TGTGCCAGCAGCGTAGGGACAGGGGCGGGCGAAAAACTGTTTTTT. It codes for CASSVGTGAGEKLFF.

The rearrangement joins TRBV7-9 to TRBJ1-3; TRBD1 aligns across 9 bases. The CDR3 has 19 residues. Trimming cost V 4 bases and J 2 bases; bases outside gene matches: 15. Germline values: CDR1 SEHNR, CDR2 FQNEAQ (reference sequence). Written as DNA, the CDR3 is TGTGCCAGCAGCTCAACGTTGACGGGACAGGGATTACCTGGAAACACCATATATTTT. Amino acids: CASSSTLTGQGLPGNTIYF.

The chain is built from TRBV2 and TRBJ1-2; no clear D. This CDR3 has 13 amino acids. Trimming took off 4 bases at V and 4 bases at J, with 10 bases between the two ends. Germline V gene sequence: CDR1 SNHLY, CDR2 FYNNEI. This chain's CDR3 is CASSATLRYGYTF. The CDR3 DNA follows: TGTGCCAGCAGTGCGACACTTCGCTATGGCTACACCTTC.